The subject of this entry is one T cell receptor (beta chain). What it binds is unknown. The data originate from a study of siplizumab effects on memory and regulatory T cells. Study-level results: It seemed that naive T cells were more diverse than memory cells and were major contributors to the alloresponse. Just a small share of alloreactive clones was traced back to unstimulated subsets. Roughly 80-97% of proliferating CD4+ or CD8+ clones lacked an assignable naive or memory phenotype.

V gave up 4 bases and J gave up 2 bases, with 14 bases separating them. The CDR3 loop spans 16 amino acids. Looked up from germline, CDR1 is MGHRA and CDR2 is YSYEKL. In each sample, approximately 90,000 TCR templates were assayed. TCRdb's table, derived via immunoSEQ multiplex PCR, lists solely in-frame clones and lacks some. The sample yields about 82,000 clones, approximately 88% seen once. The V gene is TRBV4-1, the J gene TRBJ2-2; possibly TRBD1 for D (5 bases). This TCR was recovered from a human donor in good health. Sequencing input: Tregs sorted from blood. CDR3 protein: CASSPLGQSNTGELFF. In nucleotides, the CDR3 is TGCGCCAGCAGCCCCTTAGGACAAAGTAACACCGGGGAGCTGTTTTTT.